This T cell receptor (beta chain) was retrieved from a study of blood T cell repertoires in COVID-19. Overall study: Specimens from acute and convalescent COVID-19 originated in the United States, Italy and Spain. Sources were T cells, B-cell-depleted T cells, or PBMCs; the material itself was cDNA or gDNA.

Recruited during active infection, patients (from Seattle) were subsequently followed longitudinally. The authors' processing: Reference gene primers were amplified, and this amplification served to estimate nucleated cell counts. Method: immunoSEQ multiplex PCR; TCRdb's copy keeps in-frame clones and lacks some. V and J calls and clone size are given by that table; D and trimming were obtained from the DNA. The sample lists fewer than 300,000 clones, 80% to 85% occurring once. The CDR3 loop spans 10 amino acids. V was pared by 5 bases and J by 7 bases, with 3 bases between. Per germline, CDR1 MRHNA and CDR2 SNTAGT.

The V gene is TRBV6-4, the J gene TRBJ1-5; no clear D gene. This receptor was obtained from a person aged 70 to 85 with COVID-19, enrolled during active disease. The sequenced sample consisted of peripheral blood. The CDR3 coding sequence is TGTGCCAGCAGTCTACAGCCCCAGCATTTT. Protein: CASSLQPQHF.